Listed here are 21 T cell receptor beta chains from one sample, sequenced in a study of cytomegalovirus exposure and HLA in healthy donors. PCR involved 60 Vbeta and 13 Jbeta primers. The protocol was immunoSEQ multiplex PCR, while the TCRdb copy is restricted to in-frame clones and leaves out a portion. The data contain under 200,000 clones, 80% of them singletons. The sequencing sample was made of PBMCs. All receptors derive from a man aged 18 to 29 in good health and CMV-seropositive.

CDR3: CASSVEVTGGRTDTQYF. The CDR3 DNA reads TGTGCCAGCAGCGTCGAGGTAACAGGGGGTCGCACAGATACGCAGTATTTT. The chain employs TRBV9 and TRBJ2-3, with TRBD1 matching 8 bases. This CDR3 is 17 amino acids long. CDR1 is SGDLS and CDR2 is YYNGEE in the germline V gene. Losses at the gene ends were 2 bases for V and 1 base for J; bases not matched to a gene: 9.

The chain has TRBV6-5 and TRBJ1-1; D is uncertain. V lost 7 bases to trimming and J lost 0 bases, with 6 bases between them. The CDR3 has 12 amino acids. Germline lookup yields CDR1 MNHEY and CDR2 SVGAGI. CDR3 protein: CASTSVNTEAFF. CDR3 DNA sequence: TGTGCCAGCACCTCGGTGAACACTGAAGCTTTCTTT.

V is TRBV15 and J is TRBJ1-5, with 9 positions matching TRBD1. The trim removed 4 bases at V and 1 base at J, leaving 2 bases unmatched. CDR1 is LNHNV and CDR2 is YYDKDF in the germline V gene (reference sequence). The CDR3 contains 15 residues. The CDR3 nucleotides are TGTGCCACCAGCACTGGGACAGGGAGCAATCAGCCCCAGCATTTT. The encoded protein is CATSTGTGSNQPQHF. The full variable domain, rest sourced from reference TRBV15 and TRBJ1-5, is DAMVIQNPRYQVTQFGKPVTLSCSQTLNHNVMYWYQQKSSQAPKLLFHYYDKDFNNEADTPDNFQSRRPNTSFCFLDIRSPGLGDTAMYLCATSTGTGSNQPQHFGDGTRLSIL.

CDR3 loop: CASSSAAAGSYEQYF. In nucleotides, the CDR3 is TGTGCCAGCAGCTCCGCTGCTGCGGGCTCCTACGAGCAGTACTTC. This chain links TRBV5-4 with TRBJ2-7; possible D gene TRBD2, 5 bases. Germline V lookup: CDR1 SGHNT, CDR2 YYREEE (reference sequence). V lost 3 bases and J lost 0, with 13 bases in between. The CDR3 covers 15 residues.

The V gene is TRBV19, the J gene TRBJ1-2; 7 positions agree with TRBD1. Per the germline V gene, CDR1 is LNHDA and CDR2 is SQIVND (reference sequence). The CDR3 extends over 16 amino acids. V lost 2 bases, J lost 4 bases, and 10 bases stayed unmatched. The CDR3 DNA sequence: TGTGCCAGTAGTATACGACAGGGTGCGGGGCTCTATGGCTACACCTTC. This gives the protein CASSIRQGAGLYGYTF.

The chain carries TRBV6-6 and TRBJ2-1; TRBD1 aligns across 8 bases. V was clipped by 4 bases and J by 7 bases; unmatched bases: 12. The CDR3 contains 16 residues. Per germline, CDR1 MNHNY and CDR2 SVGAGI (reference sequence). CDR3 sequence reads: CASSWGQAASANEQFF. The CDR3 region has the DNA TGTGCCAGCAGTTGGGGACAGGCAGCATCGGCGAATGAGCAGTTCTTC.

V and J are TRBV19 and TRBJ1-1, with 11 bases fitting TRBD1. V trimming: 4 bases; J trimming: 4 bases; junction bases outside the gene matches: 5. This CDR3 region has 15 residues. The germline gives CDR1 LNHDA, CDR2 SQIVND (reference sequence). The CDR3 reads CASSNGQGAVTEAFF. The DNA for the CDR3 is TGTGCCAGTAGTAACGGACAGGGGGCCGTCACTGAAGCTTTCTTT.

The CDR3 region has the DNA TGTGCCAGCAGTTACTCCAGGCTTAACTATGGCTACACCTTC. This sequence encodes CASSYSRLNYGYTF. V gene TRBV6-5 combines with J gene TRBJ1-2; D ambiguous. Between the trimmed V and J ends, which lost 0 bases and 1 base, there was a span of 6 bases. This CDR3 comprises 14 residues. In germline, CDR1 is MNHEY, CDR2 SVGAGI.

This clone was detected only a few times. The CDR3 DNA reads as TGTGCCAGCAGCTACGCGACAGGTTTCGAGCAGTACTTC. It yields the protein CASSYATGFEQYF. This chain connects TRBV6-6 to TRBJ2-7; D may be TRBD1 (6 bases). Germline CDR1 reads MNHNY; CDR2 reads SVGAGI (reference sequence). The CDR3 length is 13 residues. V was clipped by 6 bases and J by 6 bases, with 15 bases between them.

The V call is TRBV7-6, the J call TRBJ2-7; a possible D gene is TRBD2 (5 bases). Trimming removed 1 base at V and 4 bases at J, with 20 bases between. Per germline, CDR1 SGHVS and CDR2 FNYEAQ. The CDR3 has 17 amino acids. The CDR3 here is CASSLVRVGTGIYEQYF. The CDR3 DNA reads as TGTGCCAGCAGCTTAGTTAGGGTTGGCACGGGGATATACGAGCAGTACTTC.

The chain employs TRBV6-1 and TRBJ2-6; 7 bases agree with TRBD1. This CDR3 contains 14 residues. The trim removed 6 bases at V and 8 bases at J, leaving 7 bases unmatched. In germline, CDR1 is MNHNS, CDR2 SASEGT. The CDR3 nucleotides read TGTGCCAGCAGGATGGACAGGTGGCCCAACGTCCTGACTTTC. It codes for CASRMDRWPNVLTF.

This chain links TRBV25-1 with TRBJ2-1; weak D call: TRBD1 (7 bases). Germline CDR1 MGHDK, CDR2 SYGVNS. V was cut by 1 base and J by 9 bases, with 10 bases left in between. The CDR3 has 13 amino acids. CDR3 loop: CASSEFQGGEQFF. The DNA for the CDR3 is TGTGCCAGCAGTGAATTTCAGGGGGGTGAGCAGTTCTTC.

The CDR3 loop is CASSPGQGTYEQYF. For the CDR3, the DNA is TGCGCCAGCAGCCCGGGACAGGGCACCTACGAGCAGTACTTC. The chain employs TRBV4-1 and TRBJ2-7, with TRBD1 matching 9 bases. The germline V gene encodes CDR1 MGHRA and CDR2 YSYEKL. This CDR3 comprises 14 residues. V lost 4 bases to trimming and J lost 2 bases; unmatched junction nucleotides: 3.

The chain recombines TRBV30 with TRBJ2-7, with TRBD1 identical over 7 bases. Trimming cost V 8 bases and J 1 base; bases outside gene matches: 11. The CDR3 spans 14 residues. CDR1 and CDR2 (germline): GTSNPN, SVGIG (reference sequence). Here the CDR3 DNA reads TGTGCCCTCAAGATGGGACAGTGGTCCTACGAGCAGTACTTC. It is translated as CALKMGQWSYEQYF.

The chain recombines TRBV5-6 with TRBJ1-5, with D unclear. The V and J ends lost 4 bases and 7 bases respectively, with 12 bases between them. The CDR3 runs to 13 residues. CDR1 and CDR2 from the germline V gene are SGHDT and YYEEEE. CDR3 DNA sequence: TGTGCCAGCAGCCGGGTGGGTGGGCAGCCCCAGCATTTT. Its translation is CASSRVGGQPQHF. The variable domain in full, with the rest retrieved from reference TRBV5-6 and TRBJ1-5, is DAGVTQSPTHLIKTRGQQVTLRCSPKSGHDTVSWYQQALGQGPQFIFQYYEEEERQRGNFPDRFSGHQFPNYSSELNVNALLLGDSALYLCASSRVGGQPQHFGDGTRLSIL.

This sequence joins TRBV7-9 and TRBJ2-7; D unresolved. The CDR3 covers 15 residues. Germline V gene data show CDR1 as SEHNR and CDR2 as FQNEAQ (reference sequence). Trimming stripped 3 bases from V and 0 bases from J, with 12 bases between. In nucleotides, the CDR3 is TGTGCCAGCAGCTTTCCCACGAGTCACTCCTACGAGCAGTACTTC. Its protein product is CASSFPTSHSYEQYF.

The chain recombines TRBV5-1 with TRBJ1-4; 8 bases align to TRBD1. CDR1 is SGHRS, CDR2 YFSETQ, per germline. This CDR3 comprises 17 residues. The V gene end was trimmed by 2 bases and the J gene end by 2 bases; junction bases not matched to a gene: 8. The CDR3 region has the DNA TGCGCCAGCAGCTTCGGACAGGGCCCCCTCACTAATGAAAAACTGTTTTTT. It specifies CASSFGQGPLTNEKLFF.

The J gene is TRBJ2-5, the V gene TRBV19; 7 bases fit TRBD1. CDR3 length equals 14 residues. After removal of 5 bases from V and 4 bases from J, the junction contained 7 bases not matched to a gene. Germline values: CDR1 LNHDA, CDR2 SQIVND (reference sequence). In DNA form, the CDR3 reads TGTGCCAGTAGTGCGAACAGGGGATCAGAGACCCAGTACTTC. Residues: CASSANRGSETQYF. Together with reference TRBV19 and TRBJ2-5, the CDR3 gives the full variable domain: DGGITQSPKYLFRKEGQNVTLSCEQNLNHDAMYWYRQDPGQGLRLIYYSQIVNDFQKGDIAEGYSVSREKKESFPLTVTSAQKNPTAFYLCASSANRGSETQYFGPGTRLLVL.

The chain employs TRBV4-1 and TRBJ2-5, with 8 bases identical to TRBD2. Germline V gene lookup returns CDR1 MGHRA and CDR2 YSYEKL. The V and J ends lost 7 bases and 5 bases, in that order; junction bases with no gene match: 6. This CDR3 contains 13 residues. The CDR3 loop reads CASTASGSETQYF. The CDR3 region has the DNA TGCGCCAGCACGGCTAGCGGGTCGGAGACCCAGTACTTC.

This sequence joins TRBV6-5 and TRBJ1-2; the match to TRBD1 covers 7 bases. V gave up 3 bases and J gave up 4 bases; unmatched junction bases: 8. The CDR3 runs 15 residues. Germline values: CDR1 MNHEY, CDR2 SVGAGI. The CDR3 loop reads CASSYSSRGAYGYTF. The CDR3 coding sequence is TGTGCCAGCAGTTATAGTTCCAGGGGGGCCTATGGCTACACCTTC.

This CDR3 is CASSRTGTSGIYNEQFF. The CDR3 DNA follows: TGTGCCAGCAGCAGAACCGGGACTAGCGGGATATACAATGAGCAGTTCTTC. This sequence joins TRBV7-9 and TRBJ2-1; 13 nucleotides match TRBD2. The CDR3 spans 17 residues. CDR1 and CDR2 from the germline V gene are SEHNR and FQNEAQ (reference sequence). V shed 5 bases and J 4 bases; nucleotides not matched to a gene: 8.